These 8 T cell receptor beta chains originate from one sample sequenced in a study of immune heterogeneity within non-small cell lung tumors. Template material comprised bulk tumor genomic DNA at roughly 630 ng per sample. Multiple widely separated biopsies were taken from each primary tumor at surgery. Patients underwent curative surgery for non-small cell lung cancer (untreated and newly diagnosed). It was a multiplex PCR that amplified TCR beta CDR3, with 32 V and 13 J primers. TCRdb redid the calling of the multiplex PCR reads with MiXCR, one entry per CDR3 protein. The sample holds around 23,000 distinct CDR3 sequences; 27% are singletons and the top ten take about 4%. Sequencing was carried out using lung tumor tissue. The receptors here all came from a man between 40 and 49 years old with non-small cell lung cancer.

This clonotype was seen once. A much larger clone lies one base from this, so it may be a read error. The chain is built from TRBV5-1 and TRBJ1-6; D is ambiguous. From germline, CDR1 is SGHRS and CDR2 YFSETQ. CDR3 length equals 15 residues. This CDR3 is CARSLDDSVRSPLHF. The DNA of the CDR3 is TGCGCCAGAAGCTTGGACGACTCGGTTCGTTCACCCCTCCACTTT.

This clonotype was recorded many times. V is TRBV7-8 and J is TRBJ1-1, with D possibly TRBD1 on 6 matching bases. The CDR3 runs 13 residues. V was shortened by 1 base and J by 11 bases, with 14 bases between the two germline ends. CDR1 is SGHVS and CDR2 is FQNEAQ in the germline V gene. This CDR3 reads CASSLGYRVVAFF. For the CDR3, the DNA is TGTGCCAGCAGCTTAGGCTACAGGGTTGTTGCTTTCTTT.

This clonotype has more than one count but fewer than ten. V gene TRBV14 combines with J gene TRBJ1-2; D is perhaps TRBD1 (6 bases). V gave up 0 bases and J gave up 5 bases, with 10 bases separating them. The V gene's germline CDR1 is SGHDN and CDR2 FVKESK. The CDR3 sequence is 14 residues long. CDR3 sequence (DNA): TGTGCCAGCAGCCAAGAAGGGGGGGGGTATGGCTACACCTTC. Translation: CASSQEGGGYGYTF.

The CDR3 loop reads CASSGTGKTLSEKLFF. The CDR3 coding sequence is TGTGCCAGCAGTGGGACAGGTAAAACACTTTCGGAAAAACTGTTTTTT. This chain uses TRBV12-3 or TRBV12-4 with TRBJ1-4; TRBD1 agrees at 8 bases. CDR3 size: 16 residues. Germline trimming cut 5 bases from V and 8 bases from J; bases unmatched to any gene: 13.

Of note for this clonotype: A much larger clone lies one base from this, so it may be a read error. This chain joins TRBV20-1 and TRBJ2-1; no clear D. The length of the CDR3 is 12 residues. CDR1 is DFQATT and CDR2 is SNEGSKA in the germline V gene (reference sequence). CDR3 region: CSARDNLSEQSF. CDR3 in DNA: TGCAGTGCTAGAGATAATTTGAGTGAGCAGTCCTTC.

In its sample, this clonotype is medium-sized. The chain is built from TRBV7-2 and TRBJ1-3, with D possibly being TRBD1 (5 bases). Germline V CDR1 and CDR2: SGHTA, FQGNSA. The V gene lost 2 bases and the J gene lost 2 bases, with 10 bases spanning the gap. The CDR3 length is 15 residues. The chain's CDR3 is CASSLSRGTGNTIYF. The CDR3 DNA is TGTGCCAGCAGCTTATCAAGGGGCACTGGAAACACCATATATTTT.

This chain connects TRBV25-1 to TRBJ1-4, with unresolved D. The germline V and J ends were trimmed by 2 bases and 4 bases, with 5 bases remaining between them. The CDR3 covers 13 residues. CDR1 is MGHDK and CDR2 is SYGVNS in the germline V gene. The CDR3 bases are TGTGCCAGCAGTGAACAGAATAATGAAAAACTGTTTTTT. Translated: CASSEQNNEKLFF.

This clonotype was counted only a few times. The chain links TRBV15 to TRBJ2-1; TRBD2 aligns across 9 bases. V shed 5 bases and J 8 bases; nucleotides not matched to a gene: 10. The CDR3 is made up of 15 amino acids. Germline CDR1 reads LNHNV; CDR2 reads YYDKDF (reference sequence). The CDR3 protein is CATSGREGLGDEQFF. CDR3 nucleotides: TGTGCCACCAGCGGGCGGGAGGGCCTCGGCGATGAGCAGTTCTTC. Filled out from reference TRBV15 and TRBJ2-1, the complete variable domain reads DAMVIQNPRYQVTQFGKPVTLSCSQTLNHNVMYWYQQKSSQAPKLLFHYYDKDFNNEADTPDNFQSRRPNTSFCFLDIRSPGLGDTAMYLCATSGREGLGDEQFFGPGTRLTVL.